These 29 T cell receptor beta chains share one sample of origin, sequenced in a study of shared clonotypes between healthy human individuals. The naive CD8 fraction comprised CD45RO-negative cells positively selected for CCR7 and excluded terminally differentiated effector memory CD45RA+ cells. Some clones are missing from TCRdb's copy, which holds only in-frame ones; the method was immunoSEQ multiplex PCR. The sample consists of more than 500,000 clones, 90% to 95% of them appearing once. The source material was naive CD8+ T cells sorted from blood. The origin of the receptors is a woman in her 30s in good health.

V and J are TRBV27 and TRBJ2-1; D tentatively reads TRBD1 or TRBD2 (6 bases each). This CDR3 has 13 residues. Germline CDR1 MNHEY, CDR2 SMNVEV (reference sequence). V was clipped by 3 bases and J by 10 bases, with 13 bases between them. CDR3 amino acids: CASSFLGGWEQFF. CDR3 nucleotide sequence: TGTGCCAGCAGTTTTTTGGGGGGCTGGGAGCAGTTCTTC.

This rearrangement joins TRBV29-1 to TRBJ2-7, with 7 bases matching TRBD1. The J segment lost 0 bases and the V segment lost 6 bases, leaving 11 bases of the junction unmatched. The germline V gene encodes CDR1 SQVTM and CDR2 ANQGSEA. CDR3 length equals 15 residues. The CDR3 bases are TGCAGCGTACAAGGGGGCGGTAGGAGCTCCTACGAGCAGTACTTC. Amino acids: CSVQGGGRSSYEQYF.

This rearrangement joins TRBV5-5 to TRBJ2-7; TRBD1 aligns across 9 bases. V dropped 4 bases and J dropped 2; count of bases not matched to a gene: 13. Per germline, CDR1 SGHKS and CDR2 YYEKEE (reference sequence). This CDR3 comprises 17 residues. The DNA of the CDR3 is TGTGCCAGCAGCGCCGGACAGGGGAGTATGACCCCCTACGAGCAGTACTTC. This sequence encodes CASSAGQGSMTPYEQYF.

The rearrangement joins TRBV4-2 to TRBJ2-1, with D possibly matching TRBD2 (5 bases). V dropped 0 bases and J dropped 4 bases, with 10 bases sitting between them. The CDR3 loop spans 15 amino acids. Germline CDR1 LGHNA, CDR2 YNFKEQ. CDR3 bases: TGTGCCAGCAGCCAAGACGGGATCCGATACAATGAGCAGTTCTTC. Translated, it gives CASSQDGIRYNEQFF.

V usage is TRBV2 and J usage is TRBJ1-1, with unresolved D. The CDR3 totals 12 residues. Germline values: CDR1 SNHLY, CDR2 FYNNEI. The V and J ends lost 5 bases and 5 bases respectively, with 9 bases between them. This CDR3 is CASSLVRTEAFF. Written as DNA, the CDR3 is TGTGCCAGCAGTCTCGTCAGGACTGAAGCTTTCTTT.

The chain couples TRBV27 to TRBJ2-1; TRBD2 matches 10 bases. There are 15 residues in the CDR3. Germline CDR1 and CDR2: MNHEY and SMNVEV (reference sequence). Germline trimming cut 5 bases from V and 3 bases from J; bases unmatched to any gene: 4. In DNA form, the CDR3 reads TGTGCCAGCAGTCCTAGCGGGGGTTACTACAATGAGCAGTTCTTC. Amino acid sequence: CASSPSGGYYNEQFF.

The chain carries TRBV13 and TRBJ2-7; D might be TRBD1 or TRBD2, each matching 5 bases. This CDR3 comprises 13 residues. Germline V gene sequence: CDR1 PRHDT, CDR2 FYEKMQ (reference sequence). V was clipped by 5 bases and J by 5 bases, with 13 bases between them. CDR3 sequence (DNA): TGTGCCAGCAGCCCAGGTGTGGGGGACGAGCAGTACTTC. Encoded protein: CASSPGVGDEQYF.

The chain uses TRBV10-1 and TRBJ2-5, with a tentative D call TRBD2 (6 bases). Germline lookup yields CDR1 WNHNN and CDR2 SYGVQD (reference sequence). Trimming took 3 bases from V and 0 from J, leaving 17 bases between them. The CDR3 is made up of 17 amino acids. This chain's CDR3 is CASSDPGVEGYQETQYF. CDR3 coding DNA: TGCGCCAGCAGTGACCCGGGGGTCGAAGGGTACCAAGAGACCCAGTACTTC.

This chain connects TRBV7-6 to TRBJ2-5; 7 bases are a match to TRBD1. Germline V gene data show CDR1 as SGHVS and CDR2 as FNYEAQ. V dropped 3 bases and J dropped 5; count of bases not matched to a gene: 15. The CDR3 spans 17 residues. The CDR3 DNA reads as TGTGCCAGCAGCTTGCCCCGAGGGGTAGGGGGCGTGGAGACCCAGTACTTC. It specifies CASSLPRGVGGVETQYF.

The chain is built from TRBV27 and TRBJ1-5; D perhaps matches TRBD1 (5 bases). CDR1 is MNHEY, CDR2 SMNVEV, per germline (reference sequence). Trimming left V 2 bases short and J 8 bases short, with 13 bases between. The CDR3 totals 14 residues. This chain's CDR3 is CASSLMGGAEPQHF. CDR3 nucleotides: TGTGCCAGCAGTTTAATGGGGGGAGCTGAGCCCCAGCATTTT.

The rearrangement links TRBV5-4 to TRBJ2-7; 8 nucleotides align to TRBD1. The junction had 9 bases not matched to a gene; V was cut back by 3 bases and J by 4 bases. The CDR3 has 15 residues. Germline CDR1 SGHNT, CDR2 YYREEE (reference sequence). The CDR3 coding sequence is TGTGCCAGCAGCTCCCAGGACAGGGCTAGGTACGAGCAGTACTTC. It codes for CASSSQDRARYEQYF.

This clone was seen just once. The rearrangement joins TRBV29-1 to TRBJ2-3; D is unresolved. The CDR3 is 16 residues long. V lost 4 bases to trimming and J lost 4 bases, with 21 bases between them. In germline, CDR1 is SQVTM, CDR2 ANQGSEA. This CDR3 reads CSVGGAEIPPADTQYF. CDR3 sequence (DNA): TGCAGCGTTGGAGGAGCAGAAATACCCCCCGCAGATACGCAGTATTTT.

The CDR3 DNA reads TGTGCCAGCAGTGGACAGGGGATCTCACCCCTCCACTTT. Translating gives CASSGQGISPLHF. V usage is TRBV25-1 and J usage is TRBJ1-6; 8 bases are shared with TRBD1. The germline V gene encodes CDR1 MGHDK and CDR2 SYGVNS. The J segment lost 10 bases and the V segment lost 4 bases, leaving 3 bases of the junction unmatched. CDR3 length equals 13 residues. The full variable domain, in which reference TRBV25-1 and TRBJ1-6 provide the parts outside the CDR3, is EADIYQTPRYLVIGTGKKITLECSQTMGHDKMYWYQQDPGMELHLIHYSYGVNSTEKGDLSSESTVSRIRTEHFPLTLESARPSHTSQYLCASSGQGISPLHFGNGTRLTVT.

The chain carries TRBV13 and TRBJ2-7, with TRBD2 identical over 9 bases. Per the germline V gene, CDR1 is PRHDT and CDR2 is FYEKMQ (reference sequence). The CDR3 is 15 amino acids. V lost 5 bases and J lost 6; bases outside the gene matches: 11. CDR3 amino acids: CASSASGTSRGEQYF. The CDR3 DNA follows: TGTGCCAGCAGCGCGTCCGGGACTAGCCGTGGCGAGCAGTACTTC.

The V and J genes are TRBV13 and TRBJ2-7; D is perhaps TRBD1 (6 bases). The CDR3 runs to 14 residues. With 5 bases removed from V and 2 bases from J, the gap between germline ends came to 13 bases. The germline V gene encodes CDR1 PRHDT and CDR2 FYEKMQ (reference sequence). For the CDR3, the DNA is TGTGCCAGCAGCCCGCCGGGACAAGCCTACGAGCAGTACTTC. It encodes CASSPPGQAYEQYF.

The chain recombines TRBV7-8 with TRBJ2-1; the D is unclear. Looked up from germline, CDR1 is SGHVS and CDR2 is FQNEAQ. Trimming took off 5 bases at V and 8 bases at J, with 16 bases between the two ends. The CDR3 has 14 residues. The CDR3 here is CASSAPLEHDEQFF. DNA of the CDR3: TGTGCCAGCAGCGCCCCCCTAGAACACGATGAGCAGTTCTTC.

V is TRBV7-2 and J is TRBJ2-7; TRBD2 matches at 7 bases. Losses at the gene ends were 7 bases for V and 5 bases for J; bases not matched to a gene: 14. Germline lookup yields CDR1 SGHTA and CDR2 FQGNSA. The CDR3 contains 15 residues. CDR3 bases: TGTGCCAGCATCCCTCCCGAGGGAGGGATCCACGAGCAGTACTTC. Translated, it gives CASIPPEGGIHEQYF.

The chain uses TRBV5-4 and TRBJ2-5, with D unresolved. The CDR3 sequence is 13 residues long. Germline-derived CDR1 and CDR2 are SGHNT and YYREEE (reference sequence). Between the trimmed V and J ends, which lost 3 bases and 5 bases, there was a span of 11 bases. The CDR3 here is CASSYSSEETQYF. The CDR3 DNA is TGTGCCAGCAGCTATTCCAGTGAGGAGACCCAGTACTTC. Complete variable domain (other parts from reference TRBV5-4 and TRBJ2-5): ETGVTQSPTHLIKTRGQQVTLRCSSQSGHNTVSWYQQALGQGPQFIFQYYREEENGRGNFPPRFSGLQFPNYSSELNVNALELDDSALYLCASSYSSEETQYFGPGTRLLVL.

This chain links TRBV2 with TRBJ2-7, with 7 bases identical to TRBD1. The CDR3 runs to 12 residues. CDR1 is SNHLY and CDR2 is FYNNEI in the germline V gene. J was trimmed by 7 bases and V by 9 bases; bases with no gene match: 9. CDR3 sequence: CARRADREEQYF. Here the CDR3 DNA reads TGTGCCAGGCGAGCTGACAGGGAGGAGCAGTACTTC.

The chain employs TRBV6-5 and TRBJ2-5; 13 bases match TRBD2. The J call is in doubt because the DNA end fits TRBJ2-7 better. The CDR3 sequence is 15 residues long. Germline V gene data show CDR1 as MNHEY and CDR2 as SVGAGI. The CDR3 bases are TGTGCCAGCAGTGGCGGACTAGCGGGAGTCTACGAGCAGTACTTC. It encodes CASSGGLAGVYEQYF.

This clone was detected only once. This sequence joins TRBV5-5 and TRBJ2-7; 7 bases fit TRBD1. Germline-derived CDR1 and CDR2 are SGHKS and YYEKEE (reference sequence). The trim removed 6 bases at V and 3 bases at J, leaving 6 bases unmatched. The CDR3 runs 13 residues. This CDR3 reads CASTGTGDYEQYF. CDR3 bases: TGTGCCAGCACCGGAACAGGGGACTACGAGCAGTACTTC.

The chain uses TRBV27 and TRBJ2-5; D is perhaps TRBD2 (7 bases). The J call may not be correct, given that the DNA end is closer to TRBJ2-7. Germline V gene lookup returns CDR1 MNHEY and CDR2 SMNVEV (reference sequence). The CDR3 has 15 amino acids. CDR3 residues: CASSIFGGRFDEQYF. CDR3 nucleotides: TGTGCCAGCAGTATATTCGGGGGGCGGTTCGACGAGCAGTACTTC.

The rearrangement links TRBV30 to TRBJ2-5; 7 bases fit TRBD1. The length of the CDR3 is 14 residues. Germline trimming cut 3 bases from V and 0 bases from J; bases unmatched to any gene: 4. Germline CDR1 GTSNPN, CDR2 SVGIG (reference sequence). The CDR3 loop is CAWSEGTDQETQYF. DNA for the CDR3: TGTGCCTGGAGCGAAGGGACAGACCAAGAGACCCAGTACTTC.

The chain combines TRBV19 with TRBJ2-7; 9 nucleotides line up with TRBD2. Losses at the gene ends were 1 base for V and 1 base for J; bases not matched to a gene: 8. Per germline, CDR1 LNHDA and CDR2 SQIVND (reference sequence). CDR3 length: 17 residues. Here the CDR3 reads CASSIVADSGGSYEQYF. The CDR3 nucleotides are TGTGCCAGTAGTATAGTGGCGGACAGCGGGGGGTCCTACGAGCAGTACTTC.

The V gene is TRBV19, the J gene TRBJ1-4; 8 positions agree with TRBD1. V lost 7 bases to trimming and J lost 7 bases; unmatched junction nucleotides: 14. From germline, CDR1 is LNHDA and CDR2 SQIVND (reference sequence). The CDR3 covers 16 residues. CDR3 amino acids: CASTGHGQGIFEKLFF. Here the CDR3 DNA reads TGTGCCAGTACCGGACATGGACAGGGTATTTTTGAAAAACTGTTTTTT. Looking up the rest from reference TRBV19 and TRBJ1-4 gives the full variable domain: DGGITQSPKYLFRKEGQNVTLSCEQNLNHDAMYWYRQDPGQGLRLIYYSQIVNDFQKGDIAEGYSVSREKKESFPLTVTSAQKNPTAFYLCASTGHGQGIFEKLFFGSGTQLSVL.

Comment on this clone: The same CDR3 can be traced to other DNA sequences in this sample. This rearrangement joins TRBV6-1 to TRBJ2-7; D unclear. Germline lookup yields CDR1 MNHNS and CDR2 SASEGT. Trimming cost V 3 bases and J 0 bases, with 3 bases left between them. The CDR3 totals 12 residues. The CDR3 nucleotides are TGTGCCAGCAGTGAGGGCTCCTACGAGCAGTACTTC. The encoded protein is CASSEGSYEQYF.

The chain links TRBV7-9 to TRBJ2-7; 7 bases line up with TRBD2. The CDR3 spans 14 residues. The ends lost 3 bases at V and 1 base at J; junction bases unmatched: 3. Germline V gives CDR1 SEHNR, CDR2 FQNEAQ (reference sequence). The CDR3 region has the DNA TGTGCCAGCAGCTTTAGCGGGCCATCCTACGAGCAGTACTTC. It is translated as CASSFSGPSYEQYF.

This chain uses TRBV15 with TRBJ1-2; 10 positions match TRBD1. Trimming removed 6 bases from V and 3 bases from J; junction bases left unmatched: 7. CDR1 is LNHNV and CDR2 is YYDKDF in the germline V gene (reference sequence). The CDR3 is 15 residues long. CDR3: CATRRLDRGDYGYTF. CDR3 nucleotide sequence: TGTGCCACCAGGAGGCTGGACAGGGGGGACTATGGCTACACCTTC.

This clone was seen a single time. Other DNA sequences within the sample encode an identical CDR3. The rearrangement uses TRBV9 and TRBJ2-2; D may correspond to TRBD1 or TRBD2 (5 bases each). The CDR3 totals 15 residues. Germline-derived CDR1 and CDR2 are SGDLS and YYNGEE. V was trimmed by 5 bases and J by 2 bases, leaving 13 bases between them. Here the CDR3 reads CASSAGTTNTGELFF. CDR3 in DNA: TGTGCCAGCAGTGCCGGGACGACAAACACCGGGGAGCTGTTTTTT.